The next 32 T cell receptor beta chains were all read from a single sample in a study of blood T cell repertoires in COVID-19. Measured with immunoSEQ multiplex PCR; TCRdb has only the in-frame clones, and not every one. The data show some 38,000 clones, over 80% seen once. The sample consisted of peripheral blood. The receptors were gathered from a woman aged 25 to 39 in a cohort sampled during active COVID-19.

V usage is TRBV7-8 and J usage is TRBJ1-6, with 9 bases matching TRBD1. Losses at the gene ends were 5 bases for V and 1 base for J; bases not matched to a gene: 3. Germline loops: CDR1 SGHVS, CDR2 FQNEAQ. This CDR3 is 16 amino acids long. The CDR3 coding sequence is TGTGCCAGCAGCCCGACAGGGGGGTCCTATAATTCACCCCTCCACTTT. As protein: CASSPTGGSYNSPLHF.

A word on this clone: A junction boundary mismatches the germline segment, possibly from a read error. The V call is TRBV7-7, the J call TRBJ1-3; TRBD1 aligns across 7 bases. CDR1 is SSHAT and CDR2 is FNYEAQ in the germline V gene (reference sequence). The CDR3 covers 15 residues. The CDR3 spells CASSLGQDSGNTIYF. DNA of the CDR3: TGTGCTAGCAGCTTAGGACAGGACTCTGGAAACACCATATATTTT.

The chain is built from TRBV9 and TRBJ2-2; D is unclear. The CDR3 is 17 amino acids. Trimming left V 0 bases short and J 2 bases short, with 14 bases between. The germline CDR1 and CDR2 sequences are SGDLS and YYNGEE. The CDR3: CASSVGGWQINTGELFF. The CDR3 nucleotides are TGTGCCAGCAGCGTAGGAGGTTGGCAGATCAACACCGGGGAGCTGTTTTTT. Supplemented by reference TRBV9 and TRBJ2-2, the full variable domain reads DSGVTQTPKHLITATGQRVTLRCSPRSGDLSVYWYQQSLDQGLQFLIQYYNGEERAKGNILERFSAQQFPDLHSELNLSSLELGDSALYFCASSVGGWQINTGELFFGEGSRLTVL.

This chain uses TRBV5-4 with TRBJ2-1, with 9 nucleotides matching TRBD2. Germline V lookup: CDR1 SGHNT, CDR2 YYREEE (reference sequence). J gave up 4 bases and V 2 bases, and 7 bases lay outside the gene matches. This CDR3 is 16 amino acids long. CDR3 residues: CASSFRGLAGYNEQFF. In DNA, the CDR3 is TGTGCCAGCAGCTTTCGGGGTCTAGCGGGATACAATGAGCAGTTCTTC.

This chain joins TRBV7-9 and TRBJ2-1, with a tentative D call TRBD2 (6 bases). This CDR3 is 15 amino acids long. Germline CDR1 reads SEHNR; CDR2 reads FQNEAQ (reference sequence). V lost 1 base and J 2 bases, leaving 9 bases between the germline ends. The CDR3 loop reads CASSLVGTPYNEQFF. The CDR3 region has the DNA TGTGCCAGCAGCTTAGTAGGGACTCCCTACAATGAGCAGTTCTTC.

Comments on this clone: One junction end disagrees with the germline gene, perhaps due to a read error. V gene TRBV5-5 combines with J gene TRBJ2-6, with D possibly TRBD1 on 8 matching bases. The CDR3 is made up of 18 amino acids. The germline CDR1 and CDR2 sequences are SGHKS and YYEKEE (reference sequence). The CDR3 region has the DNA TGTGCCAGCACCTTGGGGGGGGCAGGGGGCCGTGGGGCCAACGTCCTGACTTTC. It codes for CASTLGGAGGRGANVLTF.

The chain couples TRBV4-3 to TRBJ2-3; 11 bases agree with TRBD2. V lost 2 bases to trimming and J lost 5 bases; unmatched junction nucleotides: 18. The germline V gene has CDR1 LGHNA and CDR2 YSLEER. The CDR3 consists of 20 residues. The CDR3 loop reads CASSQFLGTSGPTGEDTQYF. DNA of the CDR3: TGCGCCAGCAGCCAATTCCTGGGGACTAGCGGCCCGACCGGGGAAGATACGCAGTATTTT.

This clone came up a few times. The chain joins TRBV5-6 to TRBJ1-5; unclear D gene. The germline V gene has CDR1 SGHDT and CDR2 YYEEEE. The length of the CDR3 is 12 residues. Trimming took 2 bases from V and 4 from J, leaving 4 bases between them. In DNA, the CDR3 is TGTGCCAGCAGCTTCGAGAATCAGCCCCAGCATTTT. Amino acid sequence: CASSFENQPQHF. The full variable domain, its missing parts supplied by reference TRBV5-6 and TRBJ1-5, is DAGVTQSPTHLIKTRGQQVTLRCSPKSGHDTVSWYQQALGQGPQFIFQYYEEEERQRGNFPDRFSGHQFPNYSSELNVNALLLGDSALYLCASSFENQPQHFGDGTRLSIL.

The V gene is TRBV9, the J gene TRBJ1-2; D remains unclear. The CDR3 totals 12 residues. V lost 5 bases to trimming and J lost 8 bases, with 13 bases between them. Germline loops: CDR1 SGDLS, CDR2 YYNGEE. CDR3 protein: CASSPRRGGYTF. The CDR3 DNA sequence: TGTGCCAGCAGTCCTCGTCGGGGAGGCTACACCTTC.

This chain links TRBV5-1 with TRBJ2-1, with TRBD2 matching 10 bases. There are 17 residues in the CDR3. The V gene's germline CDR1 is SGHRS and CDR2 YFSETQ. Losses at the gene ends were 5 bases for V and 0 bases for J; bases not matched to a gene: 8. The CDR3 here is CASRSTSGRSSYNEQFF. CDR3 nucleotides: TGCGCCAGCAGGTCGACTAGCGGGCGTAGCTCCTACAATGAGCAGTTCTTC.

The chain uses TRBV4-1 and TRBJ1-2; D is possibly TRBD1 (6 bases). Trimming removed 0 bases from V and 2 bases from J, with 10 bases in between. This CDR3 has 15 amino acids. From germline, CDR1 is MGHRA and CDR2 YSYEKL. In DNA form, the CDR3 reads TGCGCCAGCAGCCAAGAACAGGGCCAAAACTATGGCTACACCTTC. Translation: CASSQEQGQNYGYTF.

The gene calls are TRBV5-6 and TRBJ1-2; 8 bases agree with TRBD1. The CDR3 has 14 residues. With 1 base clipped from V and 8 bases from J, the junction kept 7 bases outside the gene matches. CDR1 is SGHDT and CDR2 is YYEEEE in the germline V gene. CDR3 in amino acids: CASSLKTGVGGYTF. As DNA, the CDR3 is TGTGCCAGCAGCTTGAAGACAGGGGTGGGCGGCTACACCTTC.

This clone came up once. The chain couples TRBV5-1 to TRBJ2-1, with 8 bases lining up with TRBD2. This CDR3 is built from 14 residues. The J segment lost 13 bases and the V segment lost 4 bases, leaving 13 bases of the junction unmatched. Germline lookup yields CDR1 SGHRS and CDR2 YFSETQ. CDR3 sequence: CASSPSASGRGQFF. The CDR3 DNA reads as TGCGCCAGCAGCCCGTCGGCCAGCGGGAGAGGTCAGTTCTTC.

The chain links TRBV7-3 to TRBJ2-7, with 11 bases matching TRBD2. Germline V lookup: CDR1 SGHTA, CDR2 FQGTGA. The V gene end was trimmed by 6 bases and the J gene end by 5 bases; junction bases not matched to a gene: 9. The CDR3 totals 15 residues. CDR3 residues: CASRPSSGRLDEQYF. The CDR3 nucleotides are TGTGCCAGCAGGCCATCTAGCGGGAGGTTAGACGAGCAGTACTTC.

The chain is built from TRBV7-3 and TRBJ1-1; 7 bases are shared with TRBD1. This CDR3 comprises 16 residues. Germline values: CDR1 SGHTA, CDR2 FQGTGA. The ends lost 5 bases at V and 4 bases at J; junction bases unmatched: 13. As DNA, the CDR3 is TGTGCCAGCAGCAAATCGGGACAGACAGTTGTCACTGAAGCTTTCTTT. This sequence encodes CASSKSGQTVVTEAFF. Full variable domain (rest looked up from reference TRBV7-3 and TRBJ1-1): GAGVSQTPSNKVTEKGKYVELRCDPISGHTALYWYRQSLGQGPEFLIYFQGTGAADDSGLPNDRFFAVRPEGSVSTLKIQRTERGDSAVYLCASSKSGQTVVTEAFFGQGTRLTVV.

This chain links TRBV11-2 with TRBJ1-2, with 8 positions matching TRBD1. V trimming: 5 bases; J trimming: 4 bases; junction bases outside the gene matches: 9. The CDR3 has 15 amino acids. In germline, CDR1 is SGHAT, CDR2 FQNNGV. The CDR3 DNA follows: TGTGCCAGCAGCCCAGGGCAGGGGGCCCTCTATGGCTACACCTTC. Translating it yields CASSPGQGALYGYTF.

The rearrangement links TRBV19 to TRBJ1-6; perhaps TRBD1 as D (6 bases). The V end was cut by 5 bases, the J end by 6 bases, with 14 bases between. The germline gives CDR1 LNHDA, CDR2 SQIVND (reference sequence). This CDR3 is 15 amino acids long. CDR3 in DNA: TGTGCCAGTAGTGTCGGGACACGGAGTAATTCACCCCTCCACTTT. The encoded protein is CASSVGTRSNSPLHF.

The chain combines TRBV5-6 with TRBJ2-7; 7 bases map to TRBD1. V dropped 4 bases and J dropped 2; count of bases not matched to a gene: 9. This CDR3 has 15 residues. Germline values: CDR1 SGHDT, CDR2 YYEEEE. The CDR3 reads CASSKIPGGAYEQYF. CDR3 coding DNA: TGTGCCAGCAGCAAGATTCCAGGGGGAGCCTACGAGCAGTACTTC.

This chain uses TRBV7-9 with TRBJ2-1, with TRBD1 matching 7 bases. V was pared by 1 base and J by 6 bases, with 3 bases of the junction left unmatched. Germline CDR1 and CDR2: SEHNR and FQNEAQ (reference sequence). CDR3 length: 14 amino acids. CDR3 in amino acids: CASSLVDRANEQFF. The CDR3 nucleotides are TGTGCCAGCAGCTTAGTAGACAGGGCCAATGAGCAGTTCTTC.

The V gene is TRBV10-2, the J gene TRBJ1-4; weak D call: TRBD1 (5 bases). The CDR3 covers 13 residues. V was shortened by 4 bases and J by 6 bases, with 9 bases between the two germline ends. Per the germline V gene, CDR1 is WSHSY and CDR2 is SAAADI. The DNA of the CDR3 is TGCGCCAGCAGTGGGGGAGGGGATGAAAAACTGTTTTTT. Translated: CASSGGGDEKLFF.

The J gene is TRBJ1-1, the V gene TRBV5-6; weak D call: TRBD1 (6 bases). The CDR3 has 14 amino acids. CDR1 is SGHDT, CDR2 YYEEEE, per germline. Trimming stripped 0 bases from V and 4 bases from J, with 10 bases between. The CDR3 loop reads CASSLGTGLTEAFF. The CDR3 nucleotides are TGTGCCAGCAGCTTGGGAACAGGGCTCACTGAAGCTTTCTTT.

The chain uses TRBV5-1 and TRBJ1-2; tentative D call: TRBD1 (6 bases). Germline CDR1 SGHRS, CDR2 YFSETQ. Trimming took off 1 base at V and 2 bases at J, with 9 bases between the two ends. The CDR3 covers 14 residues. This CDR3 is CASSLSRGNYGYTF. The CDR3 coding sequence is TGCGCCAGCAGCTTGTCCAGGGGAAACTATGGCTACACCTTC.

V gene TRBV5-5 combines with J gene TRBJ1-4, with D hard to call. The CDR3 contains 13 residues. V lost 0 bases to trimming and J lost 3 bases, with 3 bases between them. The germline CDR1 and CDR2 sequences are SGHKS and YYEKEE (reference sequence). In DNA, the CDR3 is TGTGCCAGCAGCTTGGTAGCTAATGAAAAACTGTTTTTT. Translating it yields CASSLVANEKLFF.

The chain is built from TRBV7-6 and TRBJ2-3; 7 bases fit TRBD1. With V trimmed by 5 bases and J by 1 base, 9 bases remained unmatched. CDR3 size: 16 residues. Germline values: CDR1 SGHVS, CDR2 FNYEAQ. The CDR3 bases are TGTGCCAGCAGCACCCCAACAGGGGCGGGCACAGATACGCAGTATTTT. It is translated as CASSTPTGAGTDTQYF.

The chain has TRBV4-1 and TRBJ1-1, with TRBD1 as a possible D gene (5 bases). Trimming removed 1 base from V and 7 bases from J, with 10 bases in between. The V gene's germline CDR1 is MGHRA and CDR2 YSYEKL. The CDR3 runs to 13 residues. The CDR3 sequence is CASSQAGVGEAFF. The DNA of the CDR3 is TGCGCCAGCAGCCAAGCGGGGGTTGGTGAAGCTTTCTTT.

This CDR3 is CASSSSGLAGAEQYF. The CDR3 bases are TGTGCCAGCAGCTCCTCAGGACTAGCGGGAGCCGAGCAGTACTTC. The genes are TRBV7-9 and TRBJ2-7, with 13 bases lining up with TRBD2. Germline V gene sequence: CDR1 SEHNR, CDR2 FQNEAQ (reference sequence). The V segment lost 4 bases and the J segment 6 bases; nucleotides outside the gene matches: 6. The length of the CDR3 is 15 residues. The whole variable domain, remainder taken from reference TRBV7-9 and TRBJ2-7, is DTGVSQNPRHKITKRGQNVTFRCDPISEHNRLYWYRQTLGQGPEFLTYFQNEAQLEKSRLLSDRFSAERPKGSFSTLEIQRTEQGDSAMYLCASSSSGLAGAEQYFGPGTRLTVT.

The chain is built from TRBV20-1 and TRBJ2-5; D might be TRBD1 (5 bases). The germline V gene has CDR1 DFQATT and CDR2 SNEGSKA (reference sequence). This CDR3 is built from 11 residues. V was trimmed by 6 bases and J by 5 bases, leaving 10 bases between them. CDR3 in amino acids: CSASKGETQYF. CDR3 bases: TGCAGTGCCAGCAAGGGGGAGACCCAGTACTTC.

The CDR3 region is CASSLLAGGSNEQFF. The DNA of the CDR3 is TGTGCCAGCAGCTTACTGGCGGGAGGAAGCAATGAGCAGTTCTTC. V is TRBV7-9 and J is TRBJ2-1; 8 bases align to TRBD2. V shed 2 bases, J shed 6 bases, and the junction held 6 bases outside the gene matches. Germline CDR1 is SEHNR and CDR2 is FQNEAQ (reference sequence). The CDR3 is 15 amino acids.

The chain links TRBV9 to TRBJ2-1; 7 nucleotides agree with TRBD2. The CDR3 spans 16 residues. The germline CDR1 and CDR2 sequences are SGDLS and YYNGEE. Trimming removed 0 bases from V and 9 bases from J; junction bases left unmatched: 12. This CDR3 reads CASSVGIGGSGGEQFF. Here the CDR3 DNA reads TGTGCCAGCAGCGTAGGGATCGGCGGGAGTGGTGGTGAGCAGTTCTTC.

The chain uses TRBV5-4 and TRBJ2-3, with TRBD2 matching over 11 bases. The length of the CDR3 is 17 residues. In germline, CDR1 is SGHNT, CDR2 YYREEE (reference sequence). The ends lost 0 bases at V and 0 bases at J; junction bases unmatched: 3. The CDR3 DNA follows: TGTGCCAGCAGCTTGGGGTCTAGCGGGGGGAGCACAGATACGCAGTATTTT. It codes for CASSLGSSGGSTDTQYF.

The CDR3 DNA sequence: TGCAGCGTCCAACCCGGGACAGGGGAGCTTGGGGCCTACGAGCAGTACTTC. Its translation: CSVQPGTGELGAYEQYF. This chain links TRBV29-1 with TRBJ2-7; 10 bases are shared with TRBD1. The CDR3 sequence is 17 residues long. Germline V gene lookup returns CDR1 SQVTM and CDR2 ANQGSEA. Trimming took 6 bases from V and 2 from J; bases not matched to a gene: 16.

V and J are TRBV29-1 and TRBJ1-1; 11 positions agree with TRBD1. This CDR3 is 17 amino acids long. Germline V gives CDR1 SQVTM, CDR2 ANQGSEA. The V gene end was trimmed by 5 bases and the J gene end by 0 bases; junction bases not matched to a gene: 11. CDR3 nucleotide sequence: TGCAGCGTTACGGGACAGGGGGTACGGCGGGTGAACACTGAAGCTTTCTTT. It yields the protein CSVTGQGVRRVNTEAFF.